This T cell receptor beta chain was captured by sequencing in a study of T cell changes during pregnancy in multiple sclerosis. CDR3 length: 15 residues. The V and J ends lost 4 bases and 1 base respectively, with 13 bases between them. Germline V lookup: CDR1 ENHRY, CDR2 SYGVKD. Libraries were prepared by immunoSEQ multiplex PCR; TCRdb keeps only in-frame clonotypes and omits some of them. The sample includes around 95,000 clones, about 90% seen only once; the top ten take about 1.8%. The rearrangement uses TRBV10-3 and TRBJ1-1; D is undetermined. The source material was peripheral blood, sampled after pregnancy. The clonotype was recovered from a female donor with multiple sclerosis, enrolled in a pregnancy study. The CDR3 bases are TGTGCCATCAGTGTCGGGAACCTGGGGAACACTGAAGCTTTCTTT. It codes for CAISVGNLGNTEAFF.